Following are 9 T cell receptor beta chains from one sample sequenced in a study of blood T cell repertoires in COVID-19. Produced via immunoSEQ multiplex PCR; TCRdb's table is partial and in-frame only. In the table there are a few hundred thousand clones, 85% of which are singletons. The sample was PBMCs or T cells enriched from blood (not recorded which). These receptors were taken from a woman between 50 and 59 years old who had recovered from COVID-19.

V usage is TRBV7-8 and J usage is TRBJ2-7; 12 bases agree with TRBD1. This CDR3 region has 15 residues. Germline lookup yields CDR1 SGHVS and CDR2 FQNEAQ. Trimming took 3 bases from V and 6 from J; bases not matched to a gene: 6. The CDR3 here is CASSLGGQGASEQYF. The CDR3 region has the DNA TGTGCCAGCAGCTTGGGGGGACAGGGGGCCTCCGAGCAGTACTTC.

The genes are TRBV18 and TRBJ1-2, with 7 nucleotides matching TRBD1. Germline values: CDR1 KGHSH, CDR2 LQKENI. The CDR3 is made up of 16 amino acids. The trim removed 1 base at V and 4 bases at J, leaving 9 bases unmatched. This CDR3 reads CASSPLRGFGSYGYTF. CDR3 nucleotides: TGTGCCAGCTCACCACTCAGGGGGTTTGGGAGCTATGGCTACACCTTC.

The V call is TRBV28, the J call TRBJ1-2; 7 positions match TRBD1. V lost 2 bases to trimming and J lost 0 bases; unmatched junction nucleotides: 9. CDR1 MDHEN and CDR2 SYDVKM come from the germline V gene. CDR3 size: 17 residues. Here the CDR3 reads CASSLGIAGQPNYGYTF. CDR3 nucleotide sequence: TGTGCCAGCAGTTTAGGGATTGCGGGACAGCCTAACTATGGCTACACCTTC.

V is TRBV25-1 and J is TRBJ1-2; TRBD1 aligns across 7 bases. The CDR3 contains 13 residues. Germline CDR1 reads MGHDK; CDR2 reads SYGVNS. Trimming took 7 bases from V and 1 from J; bases not matched to a gene: 3. CDR3 coding DNA: TGTGCCAGCACGGGGGACAGTAACTATGGCTACACCTTC. Amino acid sequence: CASTGDSNYGYTF.

V usage is TRBV28 and J usage is TRBJ2-1; 8 nucleotides match TRBD1. The junction had 2 bases not matched to a gene; V was cut back by 4 bases and J by 6 bases. The V gene's germline CDR1 is MDHEN and CDR2 SYDVKM. This CDR3 is built from 13 residues. CDR3 DNA: TGTGCCAGCAGTTCTGACAGGGGCAATGAGCAGTTCTTC. Encoded protein: CASSSDRGNEQFF.

The count of this clone is one. The chain links TRBV6-4 to TRBJ1-1; D perhaps matches TRBD1 (6 bases). Looked up from germline, CDR1 is MRHNA and CDR2 is SNTAGT. Deletions cut 2 bases from V and 5 bases from J, with 12 bases between. The CDR3 is 14 amino acids. CDR3 nucleotide sequence: TGTGCCAGCAGTGACACAGGGTACTCTACTGAAGCTTTCTTT. Amino acids: CASSDTGYSTEAFF.

V usage is TRBV19 and J usage is TRBJ2-1; 10 nucleotides match TRBD2. Losses at the gene ends were 3 bases for V and 9 bases for J; bases not matched to a gene: 8. There are 15 residues in the CDR3. Germline assignment: CDR1 LNHDA and CDR2 SQIVND (reference sequence). CDR3 amino acids: CASSIRLAGGGEQFF. The CDR3 DNA sequence: TGTGCCAGTAGTATCAGACTAGCGGGTGGAGGTGAGCAGTTCTTC.

The chain uses TRBV19 and TRBJ1-5; 10 bases match TRBD1. V lost 7 bases, J lost 5 bases, and 8 bases stayed unmatched. From germline, CDR1 is LNHDA and CDR2 SQIVND (reference sequence). This CDR3 is 15 amino acids long. CDR3 nucleotide sequence: TGTGCCAGTACCAGGGGACAGGGGTCCTATCAGCCCCAGCATTTT. The encoded protein is CASTRGQGSYQPQHF.

V usage is TRBV19 and J usage is TRBJ2-1; 10 bases are shared with TRBD2. The CDR3 runs 15 residues. V was clipped by 5 bases and J by 10 bases; unmatched bases: 11. The germline V gene has CDR1 LNHDA and CDR2 SQIVND (reference sequence). CDR3 amino acids: CASSEVAGGYREQFF. CDR3 coding DNA: TGTGCCAGTAGTGAAGTAGCGGGAGGTTACAGGGAGCAGTTCTTC.